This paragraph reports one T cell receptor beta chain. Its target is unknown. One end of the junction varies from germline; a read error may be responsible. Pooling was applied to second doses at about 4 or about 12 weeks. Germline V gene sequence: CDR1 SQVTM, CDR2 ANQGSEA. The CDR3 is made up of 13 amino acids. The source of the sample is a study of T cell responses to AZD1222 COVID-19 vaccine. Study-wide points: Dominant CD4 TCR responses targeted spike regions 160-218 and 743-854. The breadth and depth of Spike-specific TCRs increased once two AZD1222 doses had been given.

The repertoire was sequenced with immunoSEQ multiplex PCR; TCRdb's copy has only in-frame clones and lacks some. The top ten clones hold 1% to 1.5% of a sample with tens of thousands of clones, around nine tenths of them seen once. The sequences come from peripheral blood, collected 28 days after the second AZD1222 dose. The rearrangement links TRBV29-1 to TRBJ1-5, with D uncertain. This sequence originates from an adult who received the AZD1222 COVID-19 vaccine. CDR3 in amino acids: CSVEENSNQPQHF. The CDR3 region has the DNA TGCAGCGTGGAAGAGAATAGCAATCAGCCCCAGCATTTT.